This T cell receptor (beta chain) was identified in a study of shared clonotypes between healthy human individuals. Findings of the study overall: Genetic and exposure-history diversity was limited by the few donors.

Germline-derived CDR1 and CDR2 are SGHTA and FQGTGA. This CDR3 comprises 15 residues. Trimming at V came to 5 bases and at J to 6 bases, leaving 4 bases not matched to a gene. Deep-level assay runs were performed. Every subset had its genomic DNA shared out evenly among several immunoSEQ plates. In the source study's methods: Sequence data from immunoSEQ were junction-only and lacked quality scores; consequently, filtering differed. Clones were read by immunoSEQ multiplex PCR, and TCRdb kept only the in-frame ones, dropping some. V, J and clone size are taken as reported in that table, and D and trimming were inferred from the DNA itself. The sample shows around 2.5 million clones, roughly 93% of them seen only once. Turning to this clone: No antigen is known for it.

The sequence derives from a man aged 18 to 30 in good health. Some clones in this sample may be carry-over from other donors' samples. The chain is built from TRBV7-3 and TRBJ2-1; 13 bases are shared with TRBD2. The sequenced sample consisted of naive CD4+ T cells from PBMCs. The subset is: CD45RA+ positively selected. The DNA of the CDR3 is TGTGCCAGCAGCCGCGGACTAGCGGGAGTCAATGAGCAGTTCTTC. Its protein is CASSRGLAGVNEQFF.